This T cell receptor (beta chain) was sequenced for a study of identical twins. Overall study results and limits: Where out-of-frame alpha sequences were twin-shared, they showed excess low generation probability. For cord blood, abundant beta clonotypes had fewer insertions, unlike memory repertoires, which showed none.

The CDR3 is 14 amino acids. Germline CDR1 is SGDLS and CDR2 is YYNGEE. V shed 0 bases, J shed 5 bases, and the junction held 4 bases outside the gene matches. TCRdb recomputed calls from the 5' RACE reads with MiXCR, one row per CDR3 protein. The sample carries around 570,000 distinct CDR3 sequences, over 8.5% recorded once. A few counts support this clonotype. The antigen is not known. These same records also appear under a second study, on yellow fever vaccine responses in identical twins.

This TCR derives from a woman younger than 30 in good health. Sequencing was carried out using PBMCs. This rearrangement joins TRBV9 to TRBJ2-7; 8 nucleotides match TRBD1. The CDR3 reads CASSVGRGRDEQYF. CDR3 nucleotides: TGTGCCAGCAGCGTAGGCAGGGGGCGCGACGAGCAGTACTTC.